This T cell receptor beta chain was recovered during a study of T cell clones after liver transplantation. Study background: At least one year of complete immunosuppression withdrawal without enzymes over twice normal defined tolerance.

Germline-derived CDR1 and CDR2 are SGHVS and FNYEAQ. The CDR3 extends over 15 amino acids. J gave up 10 bases and V 3 bases, and 7 bases lay outside the gene matches. The repertoire was sequenced with immunoSEQ multiplex PCR; TCRdb's copy has only in-frame clones and lacks some. Found here are roughly 62,000 clones, around two thirds of them singletons; the top ten hold 2.8%. The source is a human patient who received a liver transplant. Some T cells may have originated in the graft donor. The specimen comprised CD4+ T cells from blood, sampled at the roughly 15-month timepoint. V usage is TRBV7-6 and J usage is TRBJ2-1; 12 bases agree with TRBD2. CDR3 sequence (DNA): TGTGCCAGCAGCTTGGGGCTAGCGGGGGGGCAAGAGCAGTTCTTC. Protein: CASSLGLAGGQEQFF.